Shown below are 30 T cell receptor beta chains from a single sample sequenced in a study of CD8 T cells in ankylosing spondylitis. Study results and caveats: Blood from ankylosing spondylitis patients appeared to carry a characteristic eight-variant TCR beta motif.

These receptors lack a known antigen. TCRdb processed the 5' RACE reads anew with MiXCR; each CDR3 protein has one entry. The sample holds about 220,000 distinct CDR3 sequences, about 7% seen once. The sample was blood, either unsorted or a sorted T cell fraction (not recorded which). These TCRs come from a male donor with ankylosing spondylitis.

This clonotype was detected ten times or more. The gene calls are TRBV10-3 and TRBJ2-7, with D possibly matching TRBD2 (6 bases). Trimming cost V 0 bases and J 4 bases, with 13 bases left between them. The CDR3 is 15 amino acids. Germline values: CDR1 ENHRY, CDR2 SYGVKD. The CDR3 coding sequence is TGTGCCATCAGTGAGTCGAGAGGAGGGGCTTACGAGCAGTACTTC. Protein sequence: CAISESRGGAYEQYF.

This clonotype was seen a few times. The CDR3 sequence is CASSLGASGHPYEQYF. In DNA form, the CDR3 reads TGCGCCAGCAGCTTGGGTGCTAGCGGACATCCCTACGAGCAGTACTTC. This chain connects TRBV5-1 to TRBJ2-7; 7 bases map to TRBD2. Germline V gene sequence: CDR1 SGHRS, CDR2 YFSETQ. Trimming took 0 bases from V and 2 from J; bases not matched to a gene: 8. There are 16 residues in the CDR3.

This clonotype was observed at least ten times. The J gene is TRBJ2-7, the V gene TRBV7-2; D might be TRBD1 (6 bases). There are 13 residues in the CDR3. Germline V gene sequence: CDR1 SGHTA, CDR2 FQGNSA. Trimming took 4 bases from V and 0 from J, leaving 7 bases between them. The chain's CDR3 is CASSWGPSYEQYF. The CDR3, as DNA: TGTGCCAGCAGCTGGGGGCCCTCCTACGAGCAGTACTTC.

This clonotype was counted many times. The chain combines TRBV7-8 with TRBJ2-7, with 13 bases identical to TRBD2. V shed 1 base and J 6 bases; nucleotides not matched to a gene: 0. The germline CDR1 and CDR2 sequences are SGHVS and FQNEAQ. The CDR3 loop spans 14 amino acids. CDR3 nucleotide sequence: TGTGCCAGCAGCTTAGGGACTAGCGGGAGCGAGCAGTACTTC. Amino acids: CASSLGTSGSEQYF.

This clonotype was detected many times. The J gene is TRBJ2-7, the V gene TRBV4-3, with TRBD1 identical over 9 bases. V was pared by 3 bases and J by 1 base, with 4 bases of the junction left unmatched. The CDR3 length is 15 residues. The germline V gene has CDR1 LGHNA and CDR2 YSLEER. CDR3 DNA: TGCGCCAGCAGCCAGGACAGGGGTAGGTCCTACGAGCAGTACTTC. This translates into CASSQDRGRSYEQYF.

This clonotype has at least ten counts. The chain has TRBV27 and TRBJ2-7; no reliable D call. From germline, CDR1 is MNHEY and CDR2 SMNVEV (reference sequence). The CDR3 is made up of 16 amino acids. Trimming shortened V by 0 bases and J by 0 bases, and 12 bases separated the two germline ends. The CDR3 coding sequence is TGTGCCAGCAGTTTATCGTCCAGCTACCTCTCCTACGAGCAGTACTTC. Encoded protein: CASSLSSSYLSYEQYF.

This clonotype showed up many times. The V call is TRBV28, the J call TRBJ2-7; perhaps TRBD1 as D (6 bases). Trimming shortened V by 3 bases and J by 2 bases, and 11 bases separated the two germline ends. CDR1 MDHEN and CDR2 SYDVKM come from the germline V gene. This CDR3 spans 14 amino acids. The CDR3 spells CASSFGQNTYEQYF. The CDR3 DNA reads TGTGCCAGCAGTTTCGGACAGAACACCTACGAGCAGTACTTC.

This clonotype was counted ten times or more. The chain carries TRBV4-3 and TRBJ2-1; D ambiguous. CDR3 length: 14 residues. CDR1 is LGHNA, CDR2 YSLEER, per germline. V was pared by 1 base and J by 7 bases, with 11 bases between. As DNA, the CDR3 is TGCGCCAGCAGCCAAGTAAGCCTGTTGAATGAGCAGTTCTTC. Its translation: CASSQVSLLNEQFF.

This clonotype was picked up a small number of times. The chain carries TRBV5-1 and TRBJ1-5; the match to TRBD1 covers 7 bases. Germline V gene sequence: CDR1 SGHRS, CDR2 YFSETQ. The CDR3 has 15 amino acids. Trimming cost V 4 bases and J 4 bases; bases outside gene matches: 8. CDR3 DNA sequence: TGCGCCAGCAGCGATACAGGGGACCTAAATCAGCCCCAGCATTTT. As protein: CASSDTGDLNQPQHF.

This clonotype was seen ten or more times. V usage is TRBV20-1 and J usage is TRBJ1-5; the D is unclear. Looked up from germline, CDR1 is DFQATT and CDR2 is SNEGSKA (reference sequence). V lost 4 bases and J lost 3, with 13 bases in between. CDR3 size: 14 residues. The CDR3, as DNA: TGCAGTGCTATAAGTGACTTCTCCAATCAGCCCCAGCATTTT. This translates into CSAISDFSNQPQHF.

The sample holds a few counts of this clonotype. V usage is TRBV4-2 and J usage is TRBJ1-2, with D possibly TRBD1 on 5 matching bases. Trimming took 3 bases from V and 3 from J, leaving 14 bases between them. The CDR3 sequence is 15 residues long. Germline assignment: CDR1 LGHNA and CDR2 YNFKEQ. CDR3 DNA: TGTGCCAGCAGCCAGGGAGGGACGGACTACTATGGCTACACCTTC. This sequence encodes CASSQGGTDYYGYTF.

In regard to this clonotype: A much larger clonotype is one base distant, so this may be a read error. This sequence joins TRBV20-1 and TRBJ2-1; D might be TRBD1 (5 bases). The CDR3 totals 12 residues. Germline loops: CDR1 DFQATT, CDR2 SNEGSKA (reference sequence). V was shortened by 1 base and J by 8 bases, with 9 bases between the two germline ends. In DNA form, the CDR3 reads TGCAGTGCTAGAGGACAGATAGATGAGCAGTTCTTC. This encodes CSARGQIDEQFF.

This clonotype was counted many times. The chain links TRBV6-5 to TRBJ2-7, with 11 bases fitting TRBD2. Germline CDR1 MNHEY, CDR2 SVGAGI. The CDR3 has 18 residues. The J segment lost 4 bases and the V segment lost 4 bases, leaving 15 bases of the junction unmatched. CDR3 sequence: CASSFLLILAGGTYEQYF. DNA of the CDR3: TGTGCCAGCAGTTTCTTGCTTATCCTAGCGGGAGGAACGTACGAGCAGTACTTC.

This clonotype was seen ten or more times. The V gene is TRBV24-1, the J gene TRBJ1-1; D gene ambiguous. The length of the CDR3 is 15 residues. With 3 bases removed from V and 5 bases from J, the gap between germline ends came to 15 bases. CDR1 and CDR2 from the germline V gene are KGHDR and SFDVKD. The CDR3 DNA reads as TGTGCCACCAGTGATCCATCAACGGGAAGGACTGAAGCTTTCTTT. It specifies CATSDPSTGRTEAFF.

This clonotype has at least ten counts. The chain recombines TRBV5-1 with TRBJ2-3; 7 bases fit TRBD1. CDR3 length equals 14 residues. Per the germline V gene, CDR1 is SGHRS and CDR2 is YFSETQ. V trimming: 0 bases; J trimming: 9 bases; junction bases outside the gene matches: 7. This CDR3 reads CASSLGRDSYTQYF. The CDR3 DNA follows: TGCGCCAGCAGCTTGGGCCGGGACAGCTACACGCAGTATTTT.

This clonotype was seen ten or more times. V usage is TRBV7-9 and J usage is TRBJ2-3; 12 nucleotides agree with TRBD2. Looked up from germline, CDR1 is SEHNR and CDR2 is FQNEAQ (reference sequence). The V gene end was trimmed by 4 bases and the J gene end by 1 base; junction bases not matched to a gene: 0. The CDR3 spans 15 residues. In DNA, the CDR3 is TGTGCCAGCAGCTGGACTAGCGGGGGCACAGATACGCAGTATTTT. It specifies CASSWTSGGTDTQYF. The full variable domain, its missing parts supplied by reference TRBV7-9 and TRBJ2-3, is DTGVSQNPRHKITKRGQNVTFRCDPISEHNRLYWYRQTLGQGPEFLTYFQNEAQLEKSRLLSDRFSAERPKGSFSTLEIQRTEQGDSAMYLCASSWTSGGTDTQYFGPGTRLTVL.

CDR3 nucleotides: TGTGCCAGCTCACCAGGGACACCCCTCGAGCAGTACTTC. Its translation: CASSPGTPLEQYF. V usage is TRBV18 and J usage is TRBJ2-7; weak D call: TRBD1 (6 bases). The CDR3 has 13 residues. V was trimmed by 2 bases and J by 6 bases, leaving 11 bases between them. The germline gives CDR1 KGHSH, CDR2 LQKENI.

At least ten counts were recorded for this clonotype. This chain uses TRBV2 with TRBJ2-7; D unresolved. The length of the CDR3 is 15 residues. V gave up 1 base and J gave up 4 bases, with 14 bases separating them. Per the germline V gene, CDR1 is SNHLY and CDR2 is FYNNEI. CDR3 sequence (DNA): TGTGCCAGCAGTGAAGTCGAGGTGGGAAGGTACGAGCAGTACTTC. Amino acid sequence: CASSEVEVGRYEQYF.

This clonotype was counted ten times or more. The J gene is TRBJ2-1, the V gene TRBV14, with 7 bases fitting TRBD2. CDR1 SGHDN and CDR2 FVKESK come from the germline V gene. This CDR3 is 16 amino acids long. After removal of 1 base from V and 6 bases from J, the junction contained 9 bases not matched to a gene. The CDR3 reads CASSQGGSGIGNEQFF. The CDR3 coding sequence is TGTGCCAGCAGCCAAGGGGGGAGCGGGATCGGCAATGAGCAGTTCTTC.

This clonotype has a count of ten or more. The chain recombines TRBV6-2 or TRBV6-3 with TRBJ2-1; D gene ambiguous. CDR3 length: 14 amino acids. Germline V gene lookup returns CDR1 MNHEY and CDR2 SVGEGT. The V and J ends lost 7 bases and 8 bases respectively, with 18 bases between them. The CDR3 reads CASTQNRVSDEQFF. The CDR3 DNA follows: TGTGCCAGCACCCAAAACCGGGTCTCGGATGAGCAGTTCTTC.

This clonotype was seen a few times. The chain couples TRBV5-1 to TRBJ2-7, with 11 bases identical to TRBD2. This CDR3 is 18 amino acids long. With V trimmed by 0 bases and J by 7 bases, 15 bases remained unmatched. From germline, CDR1 is SGHRS and CDR2 YFSETQ. CDR3 DNA sequence: TGCGCCAGCAGCTTGGCGGGAACAACTAGCGGGAGATTAAAAGAGCAGTACTTC. The encoded protein is CASSLAGTTSGRLKEQYF.

This clonotype was detected ten times or more. The V and J genes are TRBV7-9 and TRBJ2-7; unclear D gene. Trimming removed 5 bases from V and 4 bases from J, with 12 bases in between. Germline V CDR1 and CDR2: SEHNR, FQNEAQ (reference sequence). The CDR3 totals 13 residues. CDR3 DNA sequence: TGTGCCAGCAGCCTCGGCCCCGGTTACGAGCAGTACTTC. Protein sequence: CASSLGPGYEQYF. Full variable domain (outside the CDR3, taken from reference TRBV7-9 and TRBJ2-7): DTGVSQNPRHKITKRGQNVTFRCDPISEHNRLYWYRQTLGQGPEFLTYFQNEAQLEKSRLLSDRFSAERPKGSFSTLEIQRTEQGDSAMYLCASSLGPGYEQYFGPGTRLTVT.

The chain combines TRBV4-3 with TRBJ1-6, with a possible D match to TRBD1 (5 bases). Trimming cost V 5 bases and J 8 bases, with 13 bases left between them. The CDR3 contains 14 residues. Looked up from germline, CDR1 is LGHNA and CDR2 is YSLEER. The CDR3 sequence: CASSSRDYHSPLHF. CDR3 bases: TGCGCCAGCAGCTCGAGGGACTACCATTCACCCCTCCACTTT.

V and J are TRBV6-2 or TRBV6-3 and TRBJ2-7, with D perhaps matching TRBD2 (6 bases). The CDR3 is 15 residues long. With 2 bases removed from V and 2 bases from J, the gap between germline ends came to 13 bases. Germline V CDR1 and CDR2: MNHEY, SVGEGT. The DNA of the CDR3 is TGTGCCAGCAGTTACAGGGGAGGACAAGCCTACGAGCAGTACTTC. This gives the protein CASSYRGGQAYEQYF.

This clonotype was detected ten times or more. The rearrangement links TRBV11-1 to TRBJ2-7; D is undetermined. The V and J ends lost 3 bases and 5 bases respectively, with 17 bases between them. This CDR3 has 15 residues. The germline CDR1 and CDR2 sequences are SGHAT and FQDESV (reference sequence). CDR3 nucleotide sequence: TGTGCCAGCAGCTTGGCCGGGTACTGGTCACACGAGCAGTACTTC. This translates into CASSLAGYWSHEQYF.

The table lists this clonotype with many counts. V gene TRBV7-9 combines with J gene TRBJ2-3; no clear D gene. Germline V CDR1 and CDR2: SEHNR, FQNEAQ (reference sequence). This CDR3 has 15 amino acids. Trimming cost V 4 bases and J 1 base, with 12 bases left between them. The DNA of the CDR3 is TGTGCCAGCAGCTCCGTTGATACGGGCACAGATACGCAGTATTTT. Translating it yields CASSSVDTGTDTQYF.

This clonotype was seen ten or more times. The chain combines TRBV27 with TRBJ2-7; TRBD1 agrees at 7 bases. V lost 9 bases, J lost 2 bases, and 1 base stayed unmatched. CDR1 is MNHEY, CDR2 SMNVEV, per germline (reference sequence). The CDR3 sequence is 11 residues long. CDR3 amino acids: CASGQAYEQYF. The CDR3 nucleotides read TGTGCCAGTGGACAGGCCTACGAGCAGTACTTC.

There are a few counts of this clonotype. The V gene is TRBV6-2 or TRBV6-3, the J gene TRBJ1-1; no clear D gene. The germline gives CDR1 MNHEY, CDR2 SVGEGT. The CDR3 has 14 amino acids. Trimming removed 5 bases from V and 3 bases from J, with 13 bases in between. CDR3 nucleotide sequence: TGTGCCAGCAGTACCGCTGGTGCGGACACTGAAGCTTTCTTT. Translating it yields CASSTAGADTEAFF.

This rearrangement joins TRBV3-1 to TRBJ2-3, with a tentative D call TRBD1 (6 bases). The V end was cut by 3 bases, the J end by 1 base, with 17 bases between. CDR1 LGHDT and CDR2 YNNKEL come from the germline V gene (reference sequence). The CDR3 runs 17 residues. The CDR3 coding sequence is TGTGCCAGCAGCCAGGGGGCCTGGACAGACCGCACAGATACGCAGTATTTT. Translation: CASSQGAWTDRTDTQYF.

In this sample, this clonotype turned up many times. As DNA, the CDR3 is TGCGCCAGCAGCCAAGATCGGGGAGGGATCTCCATGAACACTGAAGCTTTCTTT. Translating it yields CASSQDRGGISMNTEAFF. V gene TRBV4-3 combines with J gene TRBJ1-1; D remains ambiguous. Trimming left V 0 bases short and J 0 bases short, with 17 bases between. The CDR3 is 18 amino acids. Germline lookup yields CDR1 LGHNA and CDR2 YSLEER.